Here is one T cell receptor (beta chain) with its context. In the source study's methods: Amplifying reference gene primers gave estimates of nucleated cell counts. Using immunoSEQ multiplex PCR, the repertoire was profiled, and TCRdb retains in-frame clones only, with some absent. From that table come the V and J calls and clone size; the DNA was used to work out D and trimming. The sample records 450,000 to 500,000 clones, approximately 85% being singletons. The data originate from a study of blood T cell repertoires in COVID-19. For the study at large: PBMCs, B-cell-depleted T cells, or T cells provided the cDNA or gDNA that made up the material.

The sequence derives from a human donor in a cohort sampled during active COVID-19. The source material was peripheral blood.

The CDR3 DNA follows: TGTGCCACCAGTGTTTCGGGGAGAGGTGGTTATGGCTACACCTTC. It encodes CATSVSGRGGYGYTF. The genes are TRBV24-1 and TRBJ1-2; no reliable D call. The CDR3 runs 15 residues. Germline V gene sequence: CDR1 KGHDR, CDR2 SFDVKD. Trimming left V 5 bases short and J 5 bases short, with 17 bases between.